Following are 32 T cell receptor beta chains from one sample sequenced in a study of blood T cell repertoires in COVID-19. Here immunoSEQ multiplex PCR was the method, and the copy in TCRdb shows in-frame clones only, minus some. The sample consists of about 310,000 clones, more than 75% of them appearing once. The specimen sequenced was peripheral blood. The source is a man in his fifties with active or convalescent COVID-19.

The CDR3 DNA follows: TGTGCCAGCAACACCAACCGGGGGGGGGATCAGCCCCAGCATTTT. This translates into CASNTNRGGDQPQHF. The chain links TRBV28 to TRBJ1-5; possibly TRBD1 for D (5 bases). Germline CDR1 reads MDHEN; CDR2 reads SYDVKM. This CDR3 spans 15 amino acids. The ends were cut back, 7 bases at V and 5 bases at J, with 18 bases in the middle.

The rearrangement joins TRBV27 to TRBJ2-7, with 9 bases aligning to TRBD2. This CDR3 comprises 15 residues. V dropped 4 bases and J dropped 3; count of bases not matched to a gene: 7. Per germline, CDR1 MNHEY and CDR2 SMNVEV (reference sequence). Here the CDR3 DNA reads TGTGCCAGCAGTTCCGGACTAGCGTCGGTCTACGAGCAGTACTTC. Protein: CASSSGLASVYEQYF.

The genes are TRBV3-1 (or the pseudogene TRBV3-2) and TRBJ2-1, with 12 nucleotides matching TRBD2. Germline V CDR1 and CDR2: LGHDT, YNNKEL (reference sequence). The CDR3 has 16 amino acids. The junction had 2 bases not matched to a gene; V was cut back by 1 base and J by 4 bases. The CDR3: CASSQGTSGGYNEQFF. As DNA, the CDR3 is TGTGCCAGCAGCCAAGGAACTAGCGGGGGGTACAATGAGCAGTTCTTC.

This chain uses TRBV27 with TRBJ2-7; TRBD1 might be the D (6 bases). Germline V lookup: CDR1 MNHEY, CDR2 SMNVEV (reference sequence). The CDR3 has 14 residues. The V gene lost 5 bases and the J gene lost 6 bases, with 17 bases spanning the gap. CDR3 region: CASSLRPQGFEQYF. In DNA form, the CDR3 reads TGTGCCAGCAGTCTCAGACCTCAGGGGTTCGAGCAGTACTTC.

The chain has TRBV15 and TRBJ2-1; possible D gene TRBD2, 7 bases. Trimming cost V 5 bases and J 3 bases, with 20 bases left between them. The germline V gene encodes CDR1 LNHNV and CDR2 YYDKDF (reference sequence). The CDR3 length is 17 residues. The CDR3 nucleotides are TGTGCCACCAGCGGATCCCCGGGGGGCTCTAACTACAATGAGCAGTTCTTC. It codes for CATSGSPGGSNYNEQFF.

The rearrangement links TRBV28 to TRBJ1-4; 11 bases line up with TRBD1. The length of the CDR3 is 17 residues. CDR1 is MDHEN and CDR2 is SYDVKM in the germline V gene. After removal of 4 bases from V and 3 bases from J, the junction contained 7 bases not matched to a gene. DNA of the CDR3: TGTGCCAGCAGTTCCGTGGGACAGGGGGACTCTAATGAAAAACTGTTTTTT. Its translation is CASSSVGQGDSNEKLFF. Based on the CDR3 plus reference TRBV28 and TRBJ1-4, the full variable domain is DVKVTQSSRYLVKRTGEKVFLECVQDMDHENMFWYRQDPGLGLRLIYFSYDVKMKEKGDIPEGYSVSREKKERFSLILESASTNQTSMYLCASSSVGQGDSNEKLFFGSGTQLSVL.

The chain joins TRBV5-4 to TRBJ2-7; tentatively, D is TRBD2 (6 bases). This CDR3 contains 14 residues. Germline lookup yields CDR1 SGHNT and CDR2 YYREEE (reference sequence). Trimming stripped 6 bases from V and 0 bases from J, with 13 bases between. CDR3 sequence (DNA): TGTGCCAGCAAGCAAGGAGGGAGCTCCTACGAGCAGTACTTC. Translated: CASKQGGSSYEQYF.

The rearrangement uses TRBV28 and TRBJ2-1, with 8 bases identical to TRBD2. This CDR3 is built from 15 residues. V lost 8 bases, J lost 4 bases, and 10 bases stayed unmatched. CDR1 and CDR2 (germline): MDHEN, SYDVKM. CDR3 DNA: TGTGCCAGCGGAACAGCGGGAGTAGGGTACAATGAGCAGTTCTTC. It codes for CASGTAGVGYNEQFF.

The chain couples TRBV29-1 to TRBJ1-4; D is ambiguous. V gave up 0 bases and J gave up 0 bases, with 5 bases separating them. CDR3 length: 14 residues. From germline, CDR1 is SQVTM and CDR2 ANQGSEA. The CDR3 sequence is CSVEDTATNEKLFF. CDR3 sequence (DNA): TGCAGCGTTGAAGATACAGCAACTAATGAAAAACTGTTTTTT.

The rearrangement uses TRBV7-9 and TRBJ2-3; TRBD1 matches at 8 bases. With 3 bases clipped from V and 7 bases from J, the junction kept 9 bases outside the gene matches. Per germline, CDR1 SEHNR and CDR2 FQNEAQ (reference sequence). There are 15 residues in the CDR3. CDR3 sequence reads: CASSFGTGAVHTQYF. The CDR3 region has the DNA TGTGCCAGCAGCTTCGGGACAGGCGCGGTTCATACGCAGTATTTT. Variable domain in full (rest from reference TRBV7-9 and TRBJ2-3): DTGVSQNPRHKITKRGQNVTFRCDPISEHNRLYWYRQTLGQGPEFLTYFQNEAQLEKSRLLSDRFSAERPKGSFSTLEIQRTEQGDSAMYLCASSFGTGAVHTQYFGPGTRLTVL.

The chain carries TRBV24-1 and TRBJ1-1; D perhaps matches TRBD1 (6 bases). The germline V and J ends were trimmed by 4 bases and 5 bases, with 10 bases remaining between them. Per the germline V gene, CDR1 is KGHDR and CDR2 is SFDVKD. The length of the CDR3 is 13 residues. Here the CDR3 DNA reads TGTGCCACCAGTGAGGGGGCGGAAACTGAAGCTTTCTTT. This codes for CATSEGAETEAFF.

This chain uses TRBV7-8 with TRBJ1-1, with 8 bases matching TRBD1. V shed 4 bases, J shed 0 bases, and the junction held 7 bases outside the gene matches. CDR1 is SGHVS, CDR2 FQNEAQ, per germline. The CDR3 consists of 16 residues. The CDR3 loop is CASSSRTGPMNTEAFF. The CDR3 DNA sequence: TGTGCCAGCAGCTCAAGGACAGGGCCGATGAACACTGAAGCTTTCTTT.

The chain joins TRBV7-3 to TRBJ1-2; 7 bases agree with TRBD1. With V trimmed by 5 bases and J by 0 bases, 12 bases remained unmatched. The CDR3 loop spans 17 amino acids. Germline V gene lookup returns CDR1 SGHTA and CDR2 FQGTGA. The CDR3 loop reads CASSPFLKQGANYGYTF. As DNA, the CDR3 is TGTGCCAGCAGCCCCTTCTTAAAGCAGGGGGCTAACTATGGCTACACCTTC.

V and J are TRBV2 and TRBJ2-1; tentatively, D is TRBD1 (5 bases). Germline CDR1 and CDR2: SNHLY and FYNNEI. The CDR3 consists of 12 residues. Trimming cost V 2 bases and J 8 bases, with 7 bases left between them. CDR3 nucleotide sequence: TGTGCCAGCAGTGAAACAGGCTATGAGCAGTTCTTC. Amino acids: CASSETGYEQFF. Drawing the rest from reference TRBV2 and TRBJ2-1, the complete variable domain is EPEVTQTPSHQVTQMGQEVILRCVPISNHLYFYWYRQILGQKVEFLVSFYNNEISEKSEIFDDQFSVERPDGSNFTLKIRSTKLEDSAMYFCASSETGYEQFFGPGTRLTVL.

V and J are TRBV7-3 and TRBJ2-5, with 8 bases lining up with TRBD1. Germline V gene data show CDR1 as SGHTA and CDR2 as FQGTGA. Trimming took 5 bases from V and 3 from J; bases not matched to a gene: 8. The CDR3 covers 15 residues. The CDR3 DNA is TGTGCCAGCAGCCTCGGACAGGGCCCCGAAGAGACCCAGTACTTC. Translating gives CASSLGQGPEETQYF. The full variable domain, in which reference TRBV7-3 and TRBJ2-5 provide the parts outside the CDR3, is GAGVSQTPSNKVTEKGKYVELRCDPISGHTALYWYRQSLGQGPEFLIYFQGTGAADDSGLPNDRFFAVRPEGSVSTLKIQRTERGDSAVYLCASSLGQGPEETQYFGPGTRLLVL.

This chain links TRBV9 with TRBJ2-5; D may be TRBD2 (6 bases). The CDR3 covers 14 residues. Germline lookup yields CDR1 SGDLS and CDR2 YYNGEE. Trimming pared 0 bases from V and 5 bases from J, leaving 11 bases between. CDR3 region: CASSVASGGETQYF. As DNA, the CDR3 is TGTGCCAGCAGCGTAGCCTCCGGAGGGGAGACCCAGTACTTC.

V and J are TRBV28 and TRBJ1-4, with D possibly TRBD1 on 6 matching bases. This CDR3 is built from 13 residues. Trimming shortened V by 6 bases and J by 11 bases, and 16 bases separated the two germline ends. In germline, CDR1 is MDHEN, CDR2 SYDVKM. The CDR3 DNA reads TGTGCCAGCAGCTCTCAGGGGTGGGGGAAACTGTTTTTT. Translated, it gives CASSSQGWGKLFF.

A single count supports this clone. The rearrangement uses TRBV9 and TRBJ2-7; 11 positions agree with TRBD2. V shed 4 bases, J shed 3 bases, and the junction held 3 bases outside the gene matches. The germline V gene encodes CDR1 SGDLS and CDR2 YYNGEE. The CDR3 length is 14 residues. CDR3 DNA: TGTGCCAGCAGCAAGGGACTAGCGGACTACGAGCAGTACTTC. Residues: CASSKGLADYEQYF.

In this sample, this clone turned up once. V is TRBV6-5 and J is TRBJ2-1; 7 bases are a match to TRBD1. After removal of 7 bases from V and 5 bases from J, the junction contained 8 bases not matched to a gene. This CDR3 is 14 amino acids long. In germline, CDR1 is MNHEY, CDR2 SVGAGI. Here the CDR3 reads CASTSGRGNNEQFF. The CDR3 bases are TGTGCCAGCACCTCAGGCAGGGGGAACAATGAGCAGTTCTTC.

The rearrangement uses TRBV2 and TRBJ1-2; tentatively, D is TRBD1 (6 bases). V lost 2 bases, J lost 4 bases, and 17 bases lay in between. This CDR3 has 16 amino acids. Germline CDR1 and CDR2: SNHLY and FYNNEI. The CDR3 DNA reads as TGTGCCAGCAGTGAAATCGGGGCAGGGGTTTTCTATGGCTACACCTTC. It encodes CASSEIGAGVFYGYTF.

The chain has TRBV12-3 or TRBV12-4 and TRBJ1-2; tentatively, D is TRBD1 (6 bases). The CDR3 covers 13 residues. Trimming shortened V by 3 bases and J by 8 bases, and 13 bases separated the two germline ends. The CDR3 DNA reads as TGTGCCAGCAGTTTTTTATCAGGGGAAGGCTACACCTTC. Its protein is CASSFLSGEGYTF.

This rearrangement joins TRBV2 to TRBJ2-5; 8 nucleotides line up with TRBD2. Germline V lookup: CDR1 SNHLY, CDR2 FYNNEI. The CDR3 length is 15 residues. V dropped 7 bases and J dropped 4; count of bases not matched to a gene: 11. CDR3 sequence: CASKTTGTRGETQYF. In DNA form, the CDR3 reads TGTGCCAGCAAAACCACCGGGACTAGAGGAGAGACCCAGTACTTC.

The V call is TRBV6-5, the J call TRBJ2-7; weak D call: TRBD1 (6 bases). Looked up from germline, CDR1 is MNHEY and CDR2 is SVGAGI. This CDR3 contains 15 residues. Trimming left V 6 bases short and J 4 bases short, with 19 bases between. The CDR3 sequence is CASSPMRRGTYEQYF. CDR3 coding DNA: TGTGCCAGCAGCCCAATGAGGCGAGGGACATACGAGCAGTACTTC.

The chain carries TRBV19 and TRBJ1-1, with 7 bases fitting TRBD1. Germline V gene data show CDR1 as LNHDA and CDR2 as SQIVND (reference sequence). The CDR3 runs to 16 residues. V was clipped by 0 bases and J by 6 bases; unmatched bases: 10. The CDR3 sequence is CASSIEFGRGSAEAFF. Written as DNA, the CDR3 is TGTGCCAGTAGTATAGAATTTGGCAGGGGGTCCGCTGAAGCTTTCTTT.

The chain couples TRBV15 to TRBJ2-3, with a weak D call TRBD2 (6 bases). Trimming removed 0 bases at V and 2 bases at J, with 12 bases between. Germline CDR1 and CDR2: LNHNV and YYDKDF (reference sequence). This CDR3 is 16 amino acids long. The CDR3 nucleotides read TGTGCCACCAGCAGAGATCTGGCGGGGAACACAGATACGCAGTATTTT. This codes for CATSRDLAGNTDTQYF.

J is TRBJ1-4 and V is TRBV24-1; 12 bases map to TRBD1. The CDR3 is made up of 14 amino acids. V shed 7 bases and J 7 bases; nucleotides not matched to a gene: 3. Germline lookup yields CDR1 KGHDR and CDR2 SFDVKD. CDR3 region: CATSPGQGAEKLFF. For the CDR3, the DNA is TGTGCCACCAGCCCGGGACAGGGGGCTGAAAAACTGTTTTTT.

The gene calls are TRBV3-1 (or the pseudogene TRBV3-2) and TRBJ2-7; D not resolved. The CDR3 is 11 amino acids. Germline V gives CDR1 LGHDT, CDR2 YNNKEL (reference sequence). V lost 1 base and J 10 bases, leaving 8 bases between the germline ends. The CDR3: CASSQGRVQYF. In DNA, the CDR3 is TGTGCCAGCAGCCAAGGACGGGTCCAGTACTTC.

The chain is built from TRBV7-9 and TRBJ2-7; TRBD1 agrees at 7 bases. The germline V gene encodes CDR1 SEHNR and CDR2 FQNEAQ (reference sequence). The CDR3 is made up of 14 amino acids. V was pared by 4 bases and J by 2 bases, with 5 bases of the junction left unmatched. The CDR3 sequence: CASSSRQGTYEQYF. The CDR3 nucleotides are TGTGCCAGCAGCTCTAGACAGGGTACCTACGAGCAGTACTTC.

This chain links TRBV30 with TRBJ1-1; no clear D. V lost 5 bases to trimming and J lost 2 bases, with 9 bases between them. Germline V gene sequence: CDR1 GTSNPN, CDR2 SVGIG (reference sequence). This CDR3 is built from 12 residues. The CDR3 sequence: CAWSPSNTEAFF. The CDR3, as DNA: TGTGCCTGGTCCCCCTCTAACACTGAAGCTTTCTTT.

The chain uses TRBV18 and TRBJ2-7, with 9 positions matching TRBD1. CDR3 length: 14 residues. The germline V gene encodes CDR1 KGHSH and CDR2 LQKENI. Trimming cost V 5 bases and J 3 bases; bases outside gene matches: 5. The CDR3 is CASSARQGGYEQYF. In DNA form, the CDR3 reads TGTGCCAGCTCAGCGAGACAGGGGGGCTACGAGCAGTACTTC.

The V call is TRBV5-1, the J call TRBJ2-3, with a tentative D call TRBD2 (6 bases). Trimming removed 1 base from V and 6 bases from J, with 12 bases in between. CDR1 is SGHRS and CDR2 is YFSETQ in the germline V gene. The CDR3 runs 14 residues. The CDR3: CASSLNSGEDTQYF. DNA of the CDR3: TGCGCCAGCAGCTTGAATAGCGGTGAGGATACGCAGTATTTT.

This clone was seen just once. This rearrangement joins TRBV6-2 or TRBV6-3 to TRBJ1-1; the D gene is possibly TRBD1 (6 bases). The CDR3 loop spans 13 amino acids. The germline V and J ends were trimmed by 2 bases and 11 bases, with 15 bases remaining between them. Germline loops: CDR1 MNHEY, CDR2 SVGEGT. The CDR3 protein is CASSYGTYSQAFF. The CDR3 DNA is TGTGCCAGCAGTTACGGGACATACTCCCAGGCTTTCTTT.